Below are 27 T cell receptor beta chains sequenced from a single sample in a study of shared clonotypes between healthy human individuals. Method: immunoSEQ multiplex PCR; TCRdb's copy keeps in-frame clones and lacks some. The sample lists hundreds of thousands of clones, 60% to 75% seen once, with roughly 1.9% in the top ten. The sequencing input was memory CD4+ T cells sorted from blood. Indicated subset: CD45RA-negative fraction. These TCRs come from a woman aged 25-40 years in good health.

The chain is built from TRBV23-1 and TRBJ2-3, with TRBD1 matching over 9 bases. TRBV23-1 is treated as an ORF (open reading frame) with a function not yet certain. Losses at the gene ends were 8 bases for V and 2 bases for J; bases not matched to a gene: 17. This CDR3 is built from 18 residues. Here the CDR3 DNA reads TGCGCCAGCCGCGGGGACAGGGCCACGGTCAGCCCCACAGATACGCAGTATTTT. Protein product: CASRGDRATVSPTDTQYF.

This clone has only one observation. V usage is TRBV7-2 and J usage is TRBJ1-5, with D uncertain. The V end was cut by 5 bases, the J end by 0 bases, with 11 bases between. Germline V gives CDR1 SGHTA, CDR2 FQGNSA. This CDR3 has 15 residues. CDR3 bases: TGTGCCAGCAGCCTGTCTGGGTATAGCAATCAGCCCCAGCATTTT. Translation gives CASSLSGYSNQPQHF.

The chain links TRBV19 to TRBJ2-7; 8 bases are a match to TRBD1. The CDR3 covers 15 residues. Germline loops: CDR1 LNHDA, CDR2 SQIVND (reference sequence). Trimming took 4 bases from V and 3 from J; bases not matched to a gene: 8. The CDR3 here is CASSTRQGRNYEQYF. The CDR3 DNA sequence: TGTGCCAGTAGTACCCGACAGGGGAGGAACTACGAGCAGTACTTC.

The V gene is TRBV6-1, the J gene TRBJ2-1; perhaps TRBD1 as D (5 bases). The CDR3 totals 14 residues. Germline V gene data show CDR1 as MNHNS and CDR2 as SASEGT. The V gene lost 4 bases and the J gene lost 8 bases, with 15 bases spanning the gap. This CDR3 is CASSGQLTRDEQFF. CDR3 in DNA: TGTGCCAGCAGTGGACAGCTCACAAGGGATGAGCAGTTCTTC.

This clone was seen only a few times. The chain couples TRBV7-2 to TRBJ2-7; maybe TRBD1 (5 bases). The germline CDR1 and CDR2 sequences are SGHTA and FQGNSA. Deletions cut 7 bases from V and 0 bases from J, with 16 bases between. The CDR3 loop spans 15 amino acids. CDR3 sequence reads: CASNWGSTGSYEQYF. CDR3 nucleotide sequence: TGTGCCAGCAACTGGGGCAGCACGGGCTCCTACGAGCAGTACTTC.

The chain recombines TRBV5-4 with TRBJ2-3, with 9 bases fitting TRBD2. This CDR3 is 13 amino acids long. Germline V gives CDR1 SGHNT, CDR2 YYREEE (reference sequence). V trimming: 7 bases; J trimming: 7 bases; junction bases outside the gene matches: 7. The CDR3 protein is CASGLAGRHTQYF. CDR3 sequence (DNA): TGTGCCAGCGGGCTAGCGGGAAGACATACGCAGTATTTT.

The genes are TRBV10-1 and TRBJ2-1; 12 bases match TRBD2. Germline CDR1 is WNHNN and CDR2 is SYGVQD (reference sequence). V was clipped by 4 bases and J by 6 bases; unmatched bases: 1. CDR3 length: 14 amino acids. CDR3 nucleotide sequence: TGCGCCAGCAGTGGGACTAGCGGGATCAATGAGCAGTTCTTC. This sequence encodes CASSGTSGINEQFF.

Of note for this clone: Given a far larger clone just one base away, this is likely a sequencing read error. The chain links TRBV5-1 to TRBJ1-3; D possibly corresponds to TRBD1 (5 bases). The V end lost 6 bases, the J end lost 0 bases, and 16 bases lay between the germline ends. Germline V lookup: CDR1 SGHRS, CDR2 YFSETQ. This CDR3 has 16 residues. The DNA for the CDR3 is TGCGCCAGCAACCTCCTACAGGTTGGCTCTGGAAACACCATATATTTT. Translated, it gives CASNLLQVGSGNTIYF.

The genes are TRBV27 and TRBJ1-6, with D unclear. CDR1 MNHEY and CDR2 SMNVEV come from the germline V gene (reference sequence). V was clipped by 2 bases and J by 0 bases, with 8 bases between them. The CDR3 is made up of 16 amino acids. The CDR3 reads CASSLVQSSYNSPLHF. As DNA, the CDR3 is TGTGCCAGCAGTTTAGTACAGAGCTCCTATAATTCACCCCTCCACTTT.

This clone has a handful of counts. CDR3 loop: CAIAGLASAGELFF. CDR3 in DNA: TGTGCCATCGCCGGACTAGCGTCGGCCGGGGAGCTGTTTTTT. This chain links TRBV10-3 with TRBJ2-2; 9 bases are shared with TRBD2. This CDR3 spans 14 amino acids. Germline CDR1 is ENHRY and CDR2 is SYGVKD. Losses at the gene ends were 8 bases for V and 6 bases for J; bases not matched to a gene: 7.

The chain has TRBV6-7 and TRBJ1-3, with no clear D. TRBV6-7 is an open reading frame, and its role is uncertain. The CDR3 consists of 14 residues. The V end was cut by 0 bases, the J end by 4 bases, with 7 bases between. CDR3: CASSYSSLGNTIYF. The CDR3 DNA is TGTGCCAGCAGTTACTCATCTTTAGGAAACACCATATATTTT.

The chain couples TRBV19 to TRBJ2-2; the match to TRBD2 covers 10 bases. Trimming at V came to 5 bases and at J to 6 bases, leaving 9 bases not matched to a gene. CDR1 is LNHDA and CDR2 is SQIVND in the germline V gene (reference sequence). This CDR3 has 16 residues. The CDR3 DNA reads TGTGCCAGTAGTCCCCGGGGTAGCGGGAGGTCCGGGGAGCTGTTTTTT. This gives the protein CASSPRGSGRSGELFF.

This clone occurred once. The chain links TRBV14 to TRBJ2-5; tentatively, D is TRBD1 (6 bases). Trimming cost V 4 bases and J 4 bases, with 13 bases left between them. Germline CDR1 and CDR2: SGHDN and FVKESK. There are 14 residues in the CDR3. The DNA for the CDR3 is TGTGCCAGCAGCCTTTGGACAGCCGTAGAGACCCAGTACTTC. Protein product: CASSLWTAVETQYF.

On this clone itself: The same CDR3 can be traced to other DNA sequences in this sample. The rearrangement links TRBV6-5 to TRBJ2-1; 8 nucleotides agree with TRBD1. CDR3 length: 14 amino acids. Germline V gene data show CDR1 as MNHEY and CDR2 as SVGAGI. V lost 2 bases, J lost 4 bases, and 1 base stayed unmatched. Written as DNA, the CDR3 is TGTGCCAGCAGTTACGGGACAGGTTACAATGAGCAGTTCTTC. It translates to CASSYGTGYNEQFF.

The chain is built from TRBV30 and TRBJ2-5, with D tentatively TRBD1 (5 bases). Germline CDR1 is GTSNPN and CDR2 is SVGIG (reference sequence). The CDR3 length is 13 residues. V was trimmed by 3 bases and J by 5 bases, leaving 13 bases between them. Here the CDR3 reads CAWRVGAGETQYF. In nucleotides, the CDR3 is TGTGCCTGGAGGGTTGGGGCAGGGGAGACCCAGTACTTC. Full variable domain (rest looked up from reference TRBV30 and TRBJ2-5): SQTIHQWPATLVQPVGSPLSLECTVEGTSNPNLYWYRQAAGRGLQLLFYSVGIGQISSEVPQNLSASRPQDRQFILSSKKLLLSDSGFYLCAWRVGAGETQYFGPGTRLLVL.

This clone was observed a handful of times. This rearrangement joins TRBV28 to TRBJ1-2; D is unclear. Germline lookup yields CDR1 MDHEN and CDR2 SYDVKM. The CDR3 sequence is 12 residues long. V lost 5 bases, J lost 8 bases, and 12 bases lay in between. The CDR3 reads CASSPQARGYTF. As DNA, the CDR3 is TGTGCCAGCAGTCCCCAAGCGAGGGGCTACACCTTC.

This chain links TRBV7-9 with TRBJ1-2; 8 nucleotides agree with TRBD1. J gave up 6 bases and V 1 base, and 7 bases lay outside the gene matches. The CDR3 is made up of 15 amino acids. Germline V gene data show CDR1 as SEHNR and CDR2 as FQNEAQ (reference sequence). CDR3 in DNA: TGTGCCAGCAGCTTAGGGACAGGGTTGGGAAATGGCTACACCTTC. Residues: CASSLGTGLGNGYTF.

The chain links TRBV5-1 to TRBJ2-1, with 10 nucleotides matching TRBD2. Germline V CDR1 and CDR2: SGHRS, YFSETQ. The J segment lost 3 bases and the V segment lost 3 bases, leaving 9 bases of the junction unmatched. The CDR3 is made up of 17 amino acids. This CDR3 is CASSSRGSSGGYNEQFF. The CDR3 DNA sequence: TGCGCCAGCAGCTCGCGGGGGTCTAGCGGGGGCTACAATGAGCAGTTCTTC.

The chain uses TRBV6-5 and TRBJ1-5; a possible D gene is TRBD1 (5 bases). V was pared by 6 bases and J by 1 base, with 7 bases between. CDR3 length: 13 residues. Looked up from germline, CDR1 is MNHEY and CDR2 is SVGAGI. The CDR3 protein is CASSRQSNQPQHF. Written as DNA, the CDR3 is TGTGCCAGCAGCCGACAGAGCAATCAGCCCCAGCATTTT.

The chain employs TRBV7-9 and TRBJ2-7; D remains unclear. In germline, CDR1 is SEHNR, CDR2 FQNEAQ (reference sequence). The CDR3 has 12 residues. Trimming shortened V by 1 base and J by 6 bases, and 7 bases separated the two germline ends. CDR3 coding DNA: TGTGCCAGCAGCTTAGTGGGGTTCGAGCAGTACTTC. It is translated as CASSLVGFEQYF.

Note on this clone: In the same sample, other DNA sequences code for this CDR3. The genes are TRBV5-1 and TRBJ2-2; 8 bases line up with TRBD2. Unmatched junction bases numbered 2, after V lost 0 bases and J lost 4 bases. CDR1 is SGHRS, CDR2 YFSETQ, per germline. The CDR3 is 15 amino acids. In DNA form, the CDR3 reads TGCGCCAGCAGCTTGGGTCTAGCGGGCACCGGGGAGCTGTTTTTT. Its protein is CASSLGLAGTGELFF.

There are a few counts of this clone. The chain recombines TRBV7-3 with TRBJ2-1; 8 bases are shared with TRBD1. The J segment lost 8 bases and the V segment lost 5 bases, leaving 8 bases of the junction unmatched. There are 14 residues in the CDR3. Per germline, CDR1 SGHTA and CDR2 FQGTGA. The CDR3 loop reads CASSVTGAGDEQFF. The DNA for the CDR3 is TGTGCCAGCAGCGTGACAGGGGCGGGCGATGAGCAGTTCTTC. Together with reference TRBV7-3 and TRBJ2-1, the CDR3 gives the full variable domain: GAGVSQTPSNKVTEKGKYVELRCDPISGHTALYWYRQSLGQGPEFLIYFQGTGAADDSGLPNDRFFAVRPEGSVSTLKIQRTERGDSAVYLCASSVTGAGDEQFFGPGTRLTVL.

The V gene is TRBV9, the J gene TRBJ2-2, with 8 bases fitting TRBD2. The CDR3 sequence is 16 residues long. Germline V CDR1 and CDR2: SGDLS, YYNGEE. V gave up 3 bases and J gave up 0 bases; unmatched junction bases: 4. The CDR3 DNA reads TGTGCCAGCAGCGATCGAGCGGGAGCGAACACCGGGGAGCTGTTTTTT. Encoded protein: CASSDRAGANTGELFF.

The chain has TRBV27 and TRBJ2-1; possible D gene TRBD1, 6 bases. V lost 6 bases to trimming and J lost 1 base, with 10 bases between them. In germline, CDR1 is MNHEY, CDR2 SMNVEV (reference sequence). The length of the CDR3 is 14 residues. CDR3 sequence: CASRDSSSYNEQFF. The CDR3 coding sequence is TGTGCCAGCAGGGACAGTAGTTCCTACAATGAGCAGTTCTTC.

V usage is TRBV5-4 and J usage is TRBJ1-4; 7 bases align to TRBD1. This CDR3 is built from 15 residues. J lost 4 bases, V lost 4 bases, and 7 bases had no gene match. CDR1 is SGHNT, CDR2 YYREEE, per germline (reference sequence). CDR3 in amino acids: CASSLRQGDNEKLFF. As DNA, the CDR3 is TGTGCCAGCAGCCTGAGACAGGGCGATAATGAAAAACTGTTTTTT. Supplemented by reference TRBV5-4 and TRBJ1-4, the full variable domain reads ETGVTQSPTHLIKTRGQQVTLRCSSQSGHNTVSWYQQALGQGPQFIFQYYREEENGRGNFPPRFSGLQFPNYSSELNVNALELDDSALYLCASSLRQGDNEKLFFGSGTQLSVL.

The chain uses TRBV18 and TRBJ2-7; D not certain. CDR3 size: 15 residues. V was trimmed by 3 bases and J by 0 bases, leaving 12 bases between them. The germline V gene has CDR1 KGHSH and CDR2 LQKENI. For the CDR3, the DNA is TGTGCCAGCTCACCCTGGTGGGCCAGCTCCTACGAGCAGTACTTC. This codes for CASSPWWASSYEQYF.

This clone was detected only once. The CDR3 coding sequence is TGTGCCAGCAGTTTACGCTGGACAGGGCGCGGGGCCAACGTCCTGACTTTC. The encoded protein is CASSLRWTGRGANVLTF. The rearrangement links TRBV28 to TRBJ2-6; the match to TRBD1 covers 8 bases. The CDR3 spans 17 residues. Germline CDR1 MDHEN, CDR2 SYDVKM. Trimming at V came to 2 bases and at J to 4 bases, leaving 7 bases not matched to a gene. Based on the CDR3 plus reference TRBV28 and TRBJ2-6, the full variable domain is DVKVTQSSRYLVKRTGEKVFLECVQDMDHENMFWYRQDPGLGLRLIYFSYDVKMKEKGDIPEGYSVSREKKERFSLILESASTNQTSMYLCASSLRWTGRGANVLTFGAGSRLTVL.